The 19 T cell receptor beta chains given below trace back to one sample, sequenced in a study of blood T cells in healthy people across ages. The second PCR ran about 6 to 11 cycles with a sample-barcoded 5' primer and J-beta primers. One entry per CDR3 protein results from TCRdb running MiXCR on the 5' RACE reads. Of hundreds of thousands of distinct CDR3 sequences in the sample, approximately 50% were seen once. The sequenced sample was blood. Every receptor here comes from an older woman in good health.

The V and J genes are TRBV6-6 and TRBJ2-3; TRBD1 aligns across 7 bases. The CDR3 spans 16 residues. Germline V gives CDR1 MNHNY, CDR2 SVGAGI (reference sequence). V shed 2 bases, J shed 1 base, and the junction held 6 bases outside the gene matches. CDR3 bases: TGTGCCAGCAGTTACACTTCAGGGGGACGCACAGATACGCAGTATTTT. It yields the protein CASSYTSGGRTDTQYF.

There are a few counts of this clonotype. As DNA, the CDR3 is TGTGCCAGAGAAAGGAGTGAGCAGTTCTTC. This sequence encodes CARERSEQFF. V and J are TRBV12-3 or TRBV12-4 and TRBJ2-1; D not certain. Trimming pared 9 bases from V and 9 bases from J, leaving 9 bases between. The CDR3 loop spans 10 amino acids.

This clonotype was detected only once. V and J are TRBV7-2 and TRBJ2-1; 13 nucleotides align to TRBD2. The CDR3 covers 16 residues. Germline loops: CDR1 SGHTA, CDR2 FQGNSA. With 5 bases clipped from V and 7 bases from J, the junction kept 8 bases outside the gene matches. The CDR3 DNA sequence: TGTGCCAGCAGCGTAACTAGCGGGGGGGCTCGAAATGAGCAGTTCTTC. Translation: CASSVTSGGARNEQFF. The complete variable domain, with remaining parts taken from reference TRBV7-2 and TRBJ2-1, reads GAGVSQSPSNKVTEKGKDVELRCDPISGHTALYWYRQSLGQGLEFLIYFQGNSAPDKSGLPSDRFSAERTGGSVSTLTIQRTQQEDSAVYLCASSVTSGGARNEQFFGPGTRLTVL.

This clonotype was detected a few times. V usage is TRBV20-1 and J usage is TRBJ1-6; D gene ambiguous. With 3 bases removed from V and 0 bases from J, the gap between germline ends came to 6 bases. Germline loops: CDR1 DFQATT, CDR2 SNEGSKA (reference sequence). This CDR3 contains 14 residues. The DNA of the CDR3 is TGCAGTGCTAGTGTTAGCTCCTATAATTCACCCCTCCACTTT. It yields the protein CSASVSSYNSPLHF.

The V and J genes are TRBV12-3 or TRBV12-4 and TRBJ2-1; TRBD2 aligns across 9 bases. V trimming: 4 bases; J trimming: 9 bases; junction bases outside the gene matches: 7. This CDR3 comprises 14 residues. The CDR3 reads CASSYSGSGCEQFF. Here the CDR3 DNA reads TGTGCCAGCAGTTATAGCGGGAGTGGCTGTGAGCAGTTCTTC.

This clonotype was observed many times. This chain uses TRBV27 with TRBJ1-6; D uncertain. The CDR3 covers 13 residues. Germline V lookup: CDR1 MNHEY, CDR2 SMNVEV (reference sequence). V shed 3 bases and J shed 7 bases, with 7 bases lying between them. CDR3 sequence (DNA): TGTGCCAGCAGTTTGCCGGGAAATTCACCCCTCCACTTT. Translation: CASSLPGNSPLHF.

The CDR3 DNA follows: TGTGCCAGCAGTTCGGACAGGGTAACTAACTATGGCTACACCTTC. It translates to CASSSDRVTNYGYTF. The chain carries TRBV6-6 and TRBJ1-2, with TRBD1 identical over 8 bases. Germline V lookup: CDR1 MNHNY, CDR2 SVGAGI (reference sequence). CDR3 length: 15 residues. Unmatched junction bases numbered 4, after V lost 4 bases and J lost 0 bases.

This clonotype was seen more than once but under ten times. This chain connects TRBV18 to TRBJ2-7; a possible D gene is TRBD2 (6 bases). Germline loops: CDR1 KGHSH, CDR2 LQKENI. This CDR3 has 14 residues. V lost 2 bases and J 1 base, leaving 9 bases between the germline ends. CDR3 DNA: TGTGCCAGCTCACCAGGGACTGAGTCCTACGAGCAGTACTTC. Translation: CASSPGTESYEQYF.

The chain carries TRBV20-1 and TRBJ2-3; a weak D match, TRBD2 (5 bases). Germline V gene data show CDR1 as DFQATT and CDR2 as SNEGSKA (reference sequence). This CDR3 contains 15 residues. V lost 2 bases and J 1 base, leaving 13 bases between the germline ends. CDR3 nucleotides: TGCAGTGCTAGACAGAGCAGCGGTCGCACAGATACGCAGTATTTT. The encoded protein is CSARQSSGRTDTQYF.

This clonotype was picked up a small number of times. The rearrangement links TRBV7-2 to TRBJ1-2; the match to TRBD1 covers 7 bases. Per germline, CDR1 SGHTA and CDR2 FQGNSA. This CDR3 has 14 amino acids. V gave up 1 base and J gave up 8 bases; unmatched junction bases: 7. CDR3 sequence reads: CASSLDRGIMGYTF. Here the CDR3 DNA reads TGTGCCAGCAGCTTAGACAGGGGAATTATGGGCTACACCTTC. The full variable domain, in which reference TRBV7-2 and TRBJ1-2 provide the parts outside the CDR3, is GAGVSQSPSNKVTEKGKDVELRCDPISGHTALYWYRQSLGQGLEFLIYFQGNSAPDKSGLPSDRFSAERTGGSVSTLTIQRTQQEDSAVYLCASSLDRGIMGYTFGSGTRLTVV.

This sequence joins TRBV7-2 and TRBJ1-6; tentatively, D is TRBD1 (5 bases). Between the trimmed V and J ends, which lost 2 bases and 11 bases, there was a span of 13 bases. This CDR3 is built from 14 residues. Per the germline V gene, CDR1 is SGHTA and CDR2 is FQGNSA. The CDR3 protein is CASSLMGVEAPLHF. The CDR3 nucleotides read TGTGCCAGCAGCTTAATGGGGGTGGAGGCACCCCTCCACTTT.

This clonotype was observed at least ten times. The chain links TRBV10-3 to TRBJ2-7; 7 bases line up with TRBD1. The CDR3 runs 13 residues. Per the germline V gene, CDR1 is ENHRY and CDR2 is SYGVKD. V lost 4 bases, J lost 0 bases, and 0 bases stayed unmatched. The CDR3 region is CAISGDSSYEQYF. The CDR3 DNA reads TGTGCCATCAGTGGGGACAGCTCCTACGAGCAGTACTTC.

Only one count was recorded for this clonotype. The CDR3 nucleotides read TGTGCCAGCAGTACGCGTACAGGGATCAATCAGCCCCAGCATTTT. This sequence encodes CASSTRTGINQPQHF. The chain couples TRBV27 to TRBJ1-5; D might be TRBD1 (6 bases). The CDR3 covers 15 residues. The germline V and J ends were trimmed by 5 bases and 3 bases, with 14 bases remaining between them. Germline V lookup: CDR1 MNHEY, CDR2 SMNVEV (reference sequence).

This clonotype has ten or more counts. At one end the junction does not follow the germline gene, possibly because of a read error. The CDR3 region has the DNA TGTGCCAGCAGTCTAACAGGGGCCTATGGCTACACCTTC. Amino acid sequence: CASSLTGAYGYTF. The chain joins TRBV5-1 to TRBJ1-2, with TRBD1 identical over 7 bases. The length of the CDR3 is 13 residues. The germline V gene encodes CDR1 SGHRS and CDR2 YFSETQ.

The chain is built from TRBV20-1 and TRBJ1-4; 9 bases match TRBD1. The CDR3 runs 15 residues. V was clipped by 6 bases and J by 7 bases; unmatched bases: 12. CDR1 and CDR2 (germline): DFQATT, SNEGSKA (reference sequence). The DNA of the CDR3 is TGCAGTGCACCTCCCGCGACAGGGGGAAGTGAAAAACTGTTTTTT. This sequence encodes CSAPPATGGSEKLFF.

This chain links TRBV2 with TRBJ1-2, with D tentatively TRBD1 (6 bases). The CDR3 has 12 residues. In germline, CDR1 is SNHLY, CDR2 FYNNEI. The V and J ends lost 8 bases and 5 bases respectively, with 12 bases between them. CDR3 DNA sequence: TGTGCCAGCGGACAGCCTCTTTATGGCTACACCTTC. Protein: CASGQPLYGYTF.

This rearrangement joins TRBV11-3 to TRBJ2-4; no clear D gene. The CDR3 has 16 residues. V was shortened by 3 bases and J by 0 bases, with 12 bases between the two germline ends. Germline V gene data show CDR1 as SGHNT and CDR2 as YENEEA. This CDR3 reads CASSFVAPGAKNIQYF. The DNA of the CDR3 is TGTGCCAGCAGCTTTGTCGCCCCAGGAGCCAAAAACATTCAGTACTTC.

This clonotype was seen more than once but under ten times. The chain couples TRBV28 to TRBJ2-7; 8 nucleotides align to TRBD2. From germline, CDR1 is MDHEN and CDR2 SYDVKM. The V gene end was trimmed by 3 bases and the J gene end by 2 bases; junction bases not matched to a gene: 0. This CDR3 region has 13 residues. The CDR3 sequence: CASSFSGTYEQYF. The DNA of the CDR3 is TGTGCCAGCAGTTTTAGCGGGACCTACGAGCAGTACTTC. The full variable domain, rest sourced from reference TRBV28 and TRBJ2-7, is DVKVTQSSRYLVKRTGEKVFLECVQDMDHENMFWYRQDPGLGLRLIYFSYDVKMKEKGDIPEGYSVSREKKERFSLILESASTNQTSMYLCASSFSGTYEQYFGPGTRLTVT.

V is TRBV4-3 and J is TRBJ2-3, with 9 bases aligning to TRBD1. CDR1 and CDR2 (germline): LGHNA, YSLEER. The CDR3 is made up of 15 amino acids. Trimming at V came to 5 bases and at J to 6 bases, leaving 9 bases not matched to a gene. The CDR3 reads CASSTRDRALDTQYF. CDR3 nucleotides: TGCGCCAGCAGCACCCGGGACAGGGCTCTGGATACGCAGTATTTT.